This T cell receptor beta chain is drawn from a study of Graves' ophthalmopathy and Graves' hyperthyroidism (dated by TCRdb to 2017 to 2018). The study in broad terms: Hyperthyroidism was considered stable if no progression to ophthalmopathy occurred within 18 months of follow-up. To tell Graves' ophthalmopathy apart from Graves' hyperthyroidism, and to predict which patients would progress to ophthalmopathy, the study relied on TCR beta repertoire signatures. In total, approximately 130 blood samples were TCR-sequenced: 40 to 45 ophthalmopathy, some 75 hyperthyroidism and some 17 hyperthyroidism-to-ophthalmopathy patients. To explore V-J signatures distinguishing ophthalmopathy from hyperthyroidism, a discovery set of 100 patients (more than 40 ophthalmopathy, 55 to 60 stable hyperthyroidism) was enrolled. For independent validation, a separate cohort was made up of 18 hyperthyroidism patients plus 17 patients who later progressed from hyperthyroidism to ophthalmopathy. In over 5 hyperthyroidism patients, the T-cell repertoires found in thyroid tissue were compared with those found in blood. Once sampling was done, hyperthyroidism patients were given methimazole at a starting dose of 30 mg daily, while ophthalmopathy patients were given high-dose intravenous methylprednisolone.

For repertoire sequencing, the TCR beta CDR3 regions were amplified from RNA transcripts. The first round was an RT-PCR using HTBI primers with the Qiagen OneStep RT-PCR kit, and this first round was followed by a second-round multiplex PCR, then size selection and purification. Libraries were sequenced on an Illumina HiSeq2000 using paired-end 100 bp reads. The study's processing was this. SOAPnuke was used to process the reads, throwing out any read that had adapters, had uncalled bases, had a mean Phred below 15, or lacked an exact constant-primer or identifier match. COPE v1.2.5 was used to merge the high-quality paired reads. Each unique nucleotide sequence was defined as a clonotype, and clonotypes were aligned to IMGT TRB V, D and J references with MiTCR v1.1. The analysis was limited to V-J combinations with a frequency above 0.0001, which together covered over 98% of repertoires. For each V-J combination, a TCR clonal expansion and chaos score was defined as F50 clonal expansion divided by the chaos observed in the TCRdist matrix. Welch's t-statistics and random forest were used to reduce the features to 10 to 15 V-J combinations, which were then used as input to a naive Bayes classifier. The Morisita-Horn index was used to measure how similar the thyroid and blood repertoires were. TCRdb reprocessing: public reads trimmed at Q25 with fastp, clones called with MiXCR, in-frame beta chains kept. When rows share a CDR3 protein, they turn into one entry using the most common DNA and genes. TCRdb's processing, not the authors', yielded these V and J calls. The sample table holds over a million distinct CDR3 sequences, of which about two fifths were seen once. The top ten clonotypes cover more than 9.5% of the sample.

This clonotype has ten or more counts. It has no known antigen specificity. No base qualities exist here, and no much larger clone lies one base off it. Patients with hyperthyroidism were aged 18 to 65 years, had been newly diagnosed, and had a disease duration of less than 2 months. Anyone with other autoimmune diseases, uncontrolled infections, pregnancy or lactation was excluded from the study. Diagnosis was based on clinical symptoms, serum thyroxine, TRAb, thyroid ultrasound and orbital computed tomography. Total RNA was extracted using Trizol reagent, and RNA quality was checked on an Agilent 2100 Bioanalyzer. General study outcomes and caveats: The 13-signature model separated ophthalmopathy from stable hyperthyroidism with 85% to 90% sensitivity and 81.08% specificity in cross-validation, and 80%/75% in the test set. No statistical method was used to set the sample size in advance, and the investigators knew which group each participant was assigned to. Most expanded thyroid clonotypes with frequency above 0.001 were also detected in blood, suggesting blood repertoires may reflect the thyroid immune response. In validation, the model predicted ophthalmopathy progression with about 71% sensitivity and less than 80% specificity; about a dozen predicted patients were CT-confirmed with GO in a median of about 6.2 months.

The source is an adult man with Graves' hyperthyroidism. Specimen: peripheral blood or thyroid tissue (not recorded which).

The CDR3 loop reads CASRTTGYGSPLHF. The DNA sequence follows: TGTGCCAGCAGGACGACAGGTTACGGTTCACCCCTCCACTTT. This receptor chain uses TRBV6-5 and TRBJ1-6; TRBD1 could be the D gene, as 6 bases match. The CDR3 has 14 amino acids, counting the end cysteine and phenylalanine. The only DNA kept is the CDR3, 42 bases in frame from the first base. V and J are truncated by 6 bases and 9 bases respectively, leaving an intervening sequence of 15 bases. CDR1 and CDR2, looked up from the germline V gene, are MNHEY and SVGAGI.